The subject of this entry is one T cell receptor beta chain. Its antigen is unidentified. Germline CDR1 and CDR2: KGHSH and LQKENI. With 4 bases clipped from V and 1 base from J, the junction kept 7 bases outside the gene matches. The length of the CDR3 is 16 residues. This PCR relied on a set of 60 Vbeta primers and 13 Jbeta primers. Some clones are missing from TCRdb's copy, which holds only in-frame ones; the method was immunoSEQ multiplex PCR. The sample data list approximately 38,000 clones. This entry belongs to a study of cytomegalovirus exposure and HLA in healthy donors. Notes on the study in general: Accurate prediction of HLA-A and HLA-B alleles (for most subjects) was reportedly achieved from TCR beta sequences.

The sequenced sample consisted of PBMCs. J is TRBJ1-3 and V is TRBV18; 7 positions match TRBD1. The sequence came from a human donor in good health. The DNA of the CDR3 is TGTGCCAGCTCACAGAGGGACAGCTCTTCTGGAAACACCATATATTTT. This translates into CASSQRDSSSGNTIYF.